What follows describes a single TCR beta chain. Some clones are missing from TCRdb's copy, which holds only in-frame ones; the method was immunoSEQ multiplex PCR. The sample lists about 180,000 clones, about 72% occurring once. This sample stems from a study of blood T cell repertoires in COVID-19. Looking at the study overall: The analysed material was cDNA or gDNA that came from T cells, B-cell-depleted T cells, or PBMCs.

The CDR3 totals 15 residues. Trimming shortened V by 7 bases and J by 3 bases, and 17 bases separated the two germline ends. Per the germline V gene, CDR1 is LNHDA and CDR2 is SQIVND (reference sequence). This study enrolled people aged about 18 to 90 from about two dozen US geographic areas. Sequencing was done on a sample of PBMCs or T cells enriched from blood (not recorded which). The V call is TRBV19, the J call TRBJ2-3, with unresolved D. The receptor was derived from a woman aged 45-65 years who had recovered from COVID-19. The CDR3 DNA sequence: TGTGCCAGTACCCCAAGGAGCGATCTTACAGATACGCAGTATTTT. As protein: CASTPRSDLTDTQYF.